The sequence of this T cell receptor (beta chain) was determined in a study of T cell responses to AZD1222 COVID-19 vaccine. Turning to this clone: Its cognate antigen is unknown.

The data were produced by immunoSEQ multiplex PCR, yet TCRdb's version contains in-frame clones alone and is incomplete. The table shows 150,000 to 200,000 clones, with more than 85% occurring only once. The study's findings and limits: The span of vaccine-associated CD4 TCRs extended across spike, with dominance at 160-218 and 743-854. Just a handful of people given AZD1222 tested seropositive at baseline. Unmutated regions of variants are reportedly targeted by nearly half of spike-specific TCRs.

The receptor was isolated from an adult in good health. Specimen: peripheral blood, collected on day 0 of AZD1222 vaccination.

The CDR3 loop reads CASSQAGGSEKLFF. In nucleotides, the CDR3 is TGTGCCAGCAGCCAAGCAGGGGGGAGTGAAAAACTGTTTTTT. The chain has TRBV3-1 (or the pseudogene TRBV3-2) and TRBJ1-4; the match to TRBD1 covers 7 bases. Germline loops: CDR1 LGHDT, CDR2 YNNKEL (reference sequence). This CDR3 region has 14 residues. The trim removed 1 base at V and 7 bases at J, leaving 3 bases unmatched.